The sequence of this T cell receptor (beta chain) was determined in a study of OX40 agonist ivuxolimab in advanced cancers. Describing the broader study: Ivuxolimab was a fully human IgG2 agonistic monoclonal antibody targeting the costimulatory receptor OX40 (CD134). The purpose of peripheral TCRbeta sequencing was to test whether ivuxolimab changed TCR sequence diversity and led to clonal T-cell expansion. In the dose-escalation cohort, 70% to 85% of patients were male, and the mean age was approximately 60 years with a range of 23 to 79. Intravenous ivuxolimab was administered to patients every 2 weeks at six dose levels: 0.01, 0.1, 0.3, 1.5, 3 and 10 mg/kg. Among the approximately 54 dose-escalation patients, approximately 20 had hepatocellular carcinoma, roughly 15 melanoma, 9 renal cell carcinoma and 9 head and neck cancer. Prior anti-PD-1, anti-PD-L1 or anti-CTLA-4 therapy was permitted, and 30% to 45% of dose-escalation patients had received checkpoint inhibitors. The monotherapy dose-escalation portion (N = 52 patients) of the phase I ivuxolimab trial is reported in the paper. Partial responses occurred in three dose-escalation patients: two with cutaneous melanoma and one with hepatocellular carcinoma.

With regard to this clone: Its antigen is still unknown. Base-call qualities are not available, and no considerably larger clone is one nucleotide away.

The CDR3 has 12 amino acids, counting the end cysteine and phenylalanine. Only CDR3 DNA is held: 36 bases, read in frame from base 1. CDR1 is given as MNHEY and CDR2 as SMNVEV, both from the germline V gene (reference sequence). Trimming costs V 5 bases and J 6 bases, and their ends lie 9 bases apart. Here is what the overall study found, with its caveats: After ivuxolimab, expanded clones were on average more numerous among CD8+ T cells than among CD4+ T cells. At doses of 0.1 to 3.0 mg/kg, clonal expansion of both CD4+ and CD8+ T cells in blood was seen between baseline and week 6. Low levels of normalized T-cell clonal expansion were also seen in some patients who did not respond. The antigen specificity of the peripheral T cells that underwent clonal expansion was not determined. In the 0.1-3.0 mg/kg groups, partial responders had among the lowest normalized peripheral clonal expansion, particularly in CD8+ T cells.

Genomic DNA was extracted from sorted cells for sequencing of the TCRbeta CDR3 region. The immunoSEQ Assay was used for sequencing of TCRbeta CDR3 regions. TCRdb holds this immuneACCESS table with in-frame rearrangements only. Some clones are missing; in checked studies, unresolved V genes explain under half, and the rest has no known cause. The sample yields about 61,000 clones; around 92% were counted once. The top ten hold approximately 20% of the sample. The trial excluded patients who had a history of autoimmune disease or who were on systemic immunosuppression. In every dose cohort, peripheral blood was drawn for TCR sequencing at baseline, cycle 4 day 1, and cycle 7 day 1. Samples were obtained from an open-label, multicenter, first-in-human phase I dose-escalation trial of ivuxolimab. Adults with locally advanced or metastatic melanoma, renal cell, hepatocellular, or head and neck squamous cell carcinoma were enrolled in the trial. Before TCR sequencing, CD4+ T cells and CD8+ T cells from peripheral blood were sorted into separate populations.

The clonotype was recovered from an adult with an advanced solid tumor such as melanoma, head and neck, liver or kidney cancer. Rearrangement joined TRBV27 to TRBJ2-3, with no D gene named confidently. The specimen comprised CD4+ or CD8+ T cells sorted from blood, sampled in a trial of the OX40 agonist ivuxolimab. Here is the DNA: TGTGCCAGCAGTCCCCGACGCGATACGCAGTATTTT. Its translation is CASSPRRDTQYF.